Listed below are T cell receptor beta chains from one sample, sequenced in a study of kidney transplant recipient with SARS-CoV-2 infection. MiXCR, applied by TCRdb to the reads, yields one record per CDR3 protein. The table has fewer than 250,000 distinct CDR3 sequences, more than 25% seen once. Sample: a blood sample, taken at baseline and on day 111 from a kidney transplant recipient. Every receptor here comes from a male patient aged 25-45 years who had COVID-19 and was a kidney transplant recipient. Some T cells may possibly be graft donor cells. Both conserved end residues are part of each CDR3. The D gene is left open where the match is weak. Some rows mark clone size as missing; the rest say once, few, many or name a class of expanded clone.

V gene: TRBV2
J gene: TRBJ2-3
D gene: TRBD2
clone size: .
CDR3 DNA: TGTGCCAGCAGTGTTGGAGCGGGAGGTGCAGATACGCAGTATTTT
CDR3 protein: CASSVGAGGADTQYF

V gene: TRBV29-1
J gene: TRBJ2-5
D gene: TRBD2
clone size: .
CDR3 DNA: TGCAGCGCAAAGCGGGGTGGCGAGACCCAGTACTTC
CDR3 protein: CSAKRGGETQYF

V gene: TRBV9
J gene: TRBJ2-1
D gene: .
clone size: .
CDR3 DNA: TGTGCCAGCAGCCCTCACCCCGGGGCGGACAATGAGCAGTTCTTC
CDR3 protein: CASSPHPGADNEQFF

V gene: TRBV7-9
J gene: TRBJ1-6
D gene: .
clone size: many
CDR3 DNA: TGTGCCAGCAGCACGACCGGGACTACGGGTTCACCCCTCCACTTT
CDR3 protein: CASSTTGTTGSPLHF

V gene: TRBV20-1
J gene: TRBJ2-3
D gene: .
clone size: many
CDR3 DNA: TGCAGTGCTAGAGAATCCCCGGGATTTACGGATACGCAGTATTTT
CDR3 protein: CSARESPGFTDTQYF

V gene: TRBV24-1
J gene: TRBJ1-1
D gene: .
clone size: many
CDR3 DNA: TGTGCCACCAGTGATCGTGGACGGAACACTGAAGCTTTCTTT
CDR3 protein: CATSDRGRNTEAFF

V gene: TRBV25-1
J gene: TRBJ1-2
D gene: .
clone size: many
CDR3 DNA: TGTGCCAGCAGTCCAGGGGCAGAACTGGGAAAGACCTATGGCTACACCTTC
CDR3 protein: CASSPGAELGKTYGYTF

V gene: TRBV13
J gene: TRBJ2-2
D gene: .
clone size: many
CDR3 DNA: TGTGCCAGCAGCTTGGGCGGAACCGGGGAGCTGTTTTTT
CDR3 protein: CASSLGGTGELFF

V gene: TRBV4-1
J gene: TRBJ1-5
D gene: .
clone size: many
CDR3 DNA: TGCGCCAGCAGCCAAGACCGTAATCAGCCCCAGCATTTT
CDR3 protein: CASSQDRNQPQHF

V gene: TRBV5-1
J gene: TRBJ2-1
D gene: .
clone size: many
CDR3 DNA: TGCGCCAGCAGCCCCCCCGGGACTGGGGGTTACAATGAGCAGTTCTTC
CDR3 protein: CASSPPGTGGYNEQFF

V gene: TRBV7-2
J gene: TRBJ2-3
D gene: .
clone size: many
CDR3 DNA: TGTGCCACCGCGAGGTGGCGCGGAGCCACAGATACGCAGTATTTT
CDR3 protein: CATARWRGATDTQYF

V gene: TRBV28
J gene: TRBJ1-4
D gene: .
clone size: many
CDR3 DNA: TGTGCCAGCAGTTTAGTGGGGTCGGCTAATGAAAAACTGTTTTTT
CDR3 protein: CASSLVGSANEKLFF

V gene: TRBV5-4
J gene: TRBJ2-2
D gene: TRBD1
clone size: many
CDR3 DNA: TGTGCCAGCAGCATCGGACAGGGAGTAAACACCGGGGAGCTGTTTTTT
CDR3 protein: CASSIGQGVNTGELFF

V gene: TRBV7-2
J gene: TRBJ1-2
D gene: .
clone size: many
CDR3 DNA: TGTGCCAGCAGCATGCAGCCCAGAGACGGAAAGACCTATGGCTACACCTTC
CDR3 protein: CASSMQPRDGKTYGYTF

V gene: TRBV18
J gene: TRBJ2-1
D gene: TRBD2
clone size: few
CDR3 DNA: TGTACCAGCTCACCAGGGACTAGCGGAAACTACAATGAGCAGTTCTTC
CDR3 protein: CTSSPGTSGNYNEQFF

V gene: TRBV12-2
J gene: TRBJ2-2
D gene: .
clone size: many
CDR3 DNA: TGTGCAAGTCGCCCTCGACAGAGAAGGAACACCGGGGAGCTGTTTTTT
CDR3 protein: CASRPRQRRNTGELFF

V gene: TRBV24-1
J gene: TRBJ2-1
D gene: TRBD2
clone size: few
CDR3 DNA: TGTGCCACCAGTGATCAGCGTAGCGGGAGGGCCCTTGATGAGCAGTTCTTC
CDR3 protein: CATSDQRSGRALDEQFF

V gene: TRBV10-3
J gene: TRBJ2-1
D gene: TRBD2
clone size: many
CDR3 DNA: TGTGCCATCAGTGAGTCAGGGCGGGCTAGCGGGAGAAGGAATGAGCAGTTCTTC
CDR3 protein: CAISESGRASGRRNEQFF

V gene: TRBV7-9
J gene: TRBJ1-2
D gene: .
clone size: many
CDR3 DNA: TGTGCCAGCAGCGTGACGGTATACCATGGAAAGACCTATGGCTACACCTTC
CDR3 protein: CASSVTVYHGKTYGYTF

V gene: TRBV21-1
J gene: TRBJ2-4
D gene: .
clone size: few
CDR3 DNA: TGTGCCAGCGGGGGCCTCAAGGAGGGAGACATTCAGTACTTC
CDR3 protein: CASGGLKEGDIQYF

V gene: TRBV30
J gene: TRBJ2-3
D gene: TRBD2
clone size: many
CDR3 DNA: TGTGCCTGGAGTGTACGATTAGCGGGAACCACAGATACGCAGTATTTT
CDR3 protein: CAWSVRLAGTTDTQYF

V gene: TRBV5-3
J gene: TRBJ1-1
D gene: .
clone size: .
CDR3 DNA: TGTGCCAGAAGCTTGGTTACGGGGGCAGGTGTTGTGAACACTGAAGCTTTCTTT
CDR3 protein: CARSLVTGAGVVNTEAFF

V gene: TRBV6-5
J gene: TRBJ2-3
D gene: TRBD2
clone size: .
CDR3 DNA: TGTGCCAGCAGTGATTGGCTAGCGGGTAGCACAGATACGCAGTATTTT
CDR3 protein: CASSDWLAGSTDTQYF

V gene: TRBV7-9
J gene: TRBJ1-5
D gene: .
clone size: many
CDR3 DNA: TGTGCCAGCAGCTTATCGACGGAGCCTGATCAGCCCCAGCATTTT
CDR3 protein: CASSLSTEPDQPQHF

V gene: TRBV11-1
J gene: TRBJ2-1
D gene: TRBD1
clone size: few
CDR3 DNA: TGTGCCAGCAGCTTGTTCGGGACAGGGCGGAATGAGCAGTTCTTC
CDR3 protein: CASSLFGTGRNEQFF

V gene: TRBV10-3
J gene: TRBJ1-2
D gene: TRBD1
clone size: many
CDR3 DNA: TGTGCCATCAGCGAGCAGGGGGCGGCTAACTATGGCTACACCTTC
CDR3 protein: CAISEQGAANYGYTF

V gene: TRBV4-3
J gene: TRBJ2-1
D gene: TRBD2
clone size: .
CDR3 DNA: TGCGCCAGCAGACTGGGACTAGCTTCCTACAATGAGCAGTTCTTC
CDR3 protein: CASRLGLASYNEQFF

V gene: TRBV19
J gene: TRBJ2-1
D gene: .
clone size: few
CDR3 DNA: TGTGCCAGTACCGATGAGGGGGAGGGCTACAATGAGCAGTTCTTC
CDR3 protein: CASTDEGEGYNEQFF

V gene: TRBV5-1
J gene: TRBJ1-2
D gene: .
clone size: many
CDR3 DNA: TGCGCCAGCAATTTAGGATCGGTTCGAAAGACCTATGGCTACACCTTC
CDR3 protein: CASNLGSVRKTYGYTF

V gene: TRBV21-1
J gene: TRBJ1-1
D gene: .
clone size: many
CDR3 DNA: TGTGCCAGCAGCAAAGGTTGGGAGGGAGGCACTGAAGCTTTCTTT
CDR3 protein: CASSKGWEGGTEAFF

V gene: TRBV5-4
J gene: TRBJ2-5
D gene: .
clone size: many
CDR3 DNA: TGCGCGCAAGGGGTTGAAGAGACCCAGTACTTC
CDR3 protein: CAQGVEETQYF

V gene: TRBV7-3
J gene: TRBJ2-1
D gene: TRBD1
clone size: .
CDR3 DNA: TGTGCCAGCAGCTTCAACCCTACCGGGACAGGGGAAGATGAGCAGTTCTTC
CDR3 protein: CASSFNPTGTGEDEQFF